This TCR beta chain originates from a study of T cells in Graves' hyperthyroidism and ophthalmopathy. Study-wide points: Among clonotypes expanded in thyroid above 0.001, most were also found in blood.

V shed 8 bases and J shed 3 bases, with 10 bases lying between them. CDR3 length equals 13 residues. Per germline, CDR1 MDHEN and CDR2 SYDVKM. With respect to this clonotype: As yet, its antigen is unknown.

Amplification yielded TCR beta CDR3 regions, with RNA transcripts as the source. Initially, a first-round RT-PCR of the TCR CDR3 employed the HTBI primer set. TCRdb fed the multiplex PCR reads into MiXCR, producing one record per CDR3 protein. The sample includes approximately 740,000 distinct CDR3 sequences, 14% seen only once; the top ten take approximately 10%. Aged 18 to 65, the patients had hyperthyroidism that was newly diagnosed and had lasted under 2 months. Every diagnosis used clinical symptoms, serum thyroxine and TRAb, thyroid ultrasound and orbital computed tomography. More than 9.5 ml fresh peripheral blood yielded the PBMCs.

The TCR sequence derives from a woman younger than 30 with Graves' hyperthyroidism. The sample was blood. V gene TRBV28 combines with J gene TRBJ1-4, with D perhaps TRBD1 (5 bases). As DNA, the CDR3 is TGTGCCAGCTTAGACAGCCCTAATGAAAAACTGTTTTTT. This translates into CASLDSPNEKLFF.